A selection of T cell receptor beta chains follows, all from one sample in a study of post-analysis software for immune sequencing data. Each CDR3 protein gets one entry after TCRdb re-called the PCR reads with MiXCR. The table lists roughly 700,000 distinct CDR3 sequences, less than 35% of them singletons, with around 0.56% in the top ten. Sequenced material: blood. The receptors shown here come from a girl aged 10 to 17 with multiple sclerosis. CDR3s leave out the opening cysteine and the closing phenylalanine or tryptophan.

V gene | CDR3 protein
TRBV29-1 | SVEGQSSNNEQF
TRBV2 | ASSGVVRNEQF
TRBV5-5 | ASSFSAASNEQF
TRBV29-1 | RVEGSGRQETQY
TRBV4-2 | ASSQDPGAETQY
TRBV15 | ATSRDPGTSYEQF
TRBV7-2 | ASSRGTSGRITDTQY
TRBV6-1 | ASSVKSYNTEAF
TRBV20-1 | SAPDKSWRETQY
TRBV20-1 | SARADLGETQY
TRBV5-1 | ASSPGPGSYEQY
TRBV18 | ASSRDGESYEQY
TRBV12-3/TRBV12-4 | ASSLRGGDEQY
TRBV29-1 | SAHSFGRTEAF
TRBV4-1 | ASSQPLRRDRGFRGYT
TRBV5-1 | ASSPEGALGNKQF
TRBV27 | ASSLLHTNEQF
TRBV6-5 | ASSYIGQGRPEAF
TRBV15 | ATSRGGGQGPFNQPQH
TRBV29-1 | SAGTTNTEAF
TRBV20-1 | SAGDGGTFREQY
TRBV2 | ASSYLQATSTDTQY
TRBV20-1 | SALWAPGTDTQY
TRBV5-1 | ASSLVSGEKLF
TRBV29-1 | SVDREGTEAF
TRBV20-1 | SADQGLAGGCDEQF
TRBV4-3 | ASSQADTSSYEQY
TRBV24-1 | ATKSAGYEQF
TRBV15 | ATSRDRRIQETQY
TRBV9 | ASSERLAAYNEQF
TRBV6-6 | ASSYATADIQY
TRBV3-1 | ASSQVPSGANTGELF
TRBV4-2 | ASSQETGGGHEKLF
TRBV7-2 | ASTPGARAQY
TRBV27 | ASITGTGSYNEQF
TRBV12-3/TRBV12-4 | ASRFGTGANGYT
TRBV14 | ASSAPGLAGLNEQF
TRBV20-1 | SARRQANQPQH
TRBV4-1 | ASSQDGGLTYQETQY
TRBV5-1 | ASSLASGGAGRFGQETQY
TRBV10-3 | AISGTGENYGYT
TRBV29-1 | SVAEADEQF
TRBV7-6 | ASSLVASGRTDTQY
TRBV20-1 | SAPVGGRARDTQY
TRBV20-1 | SAPRSDTTTDTQY
TRBV6-2/TRBV6-3 | ASSYSWGGSLLYNEQF
TRBV7-2 | ASSLSRRGGPFGANVLT
TRBV6-5 | ASISSPGTASREDTQY
TRBV7-2 | ASSFTLSTSGTDFLYEQF
TRBV6-6 | ASSYQAGNYGYT
TRBV29-1 | SVGTSGDNEQF
TRBV29-1 | SVARGGTETQY
TRBV9 | ASSVGMVVGNEQF